A single sample gave rise to the 28 T cell receptor beta chains below, sequenced in a study of blood T cell repertoires in COVID-19. Repertoires were generated with immunoSEQ multiplex PCR, while TCRdb's copy carries only in-frame clones and drops some. This sample has roughly 240,000 clones, with 80% to 90% found just once. The sample comprised PBMCs or T cells enriched from blood (not recorded which). These receptors all stem from a man in his forties or fifties who had been exposed to COVID-19.

This clone was picked up a small number of times. The chain employs TRBV30 and TRBJ2-3, with 7 bases aligning to TRBD2. The CDR3 totals 14 residues. Per germline, CDR1 GTSNPN and CDR2 SVGIG (reference sequence). With 2 bases clipped from V and 2 bases from J, the junction kept 4 bases outside the gene matches. The CDR3 DNA reads TGTGCCTGGAGTAGGACTAGGGCCACAGATACGCAGTATTTT. Its protein product is CAWSRTRATDTQYF.

The rearrangement joins TRBV18 to TRBJ2-7; D gene unclear. The CDR3 covers 14 residues. Trimming left V 1 base short and J 6 bases short, with 13 bases between. CDR1 and CDR2 from the germline V gene are KGHSH and LQKENI. The CDR3 nucleotides are TGTGCCAGCTCACCACTAGTTTCAGGAAGCGAGCAGTACTTC. It yields the protein CASSPLVSGSEQYF.

This chain joins TRBV18 and TRBJ2-2; 7 positions agree with TRBD2. V lost 3 bases, J lost 1 base, and 5 bases stayed unmatched. This CDR3 spans 16 amino acids. Germline V gene data show CDR1 as KGHSH and CDR2 as LQKENI. CDR3 region: CASSPGQRENTGELFF. Written as DNA, the CDR3 is TGTGCCAGCTCACCTGGGCAGCGGGAGAACACCGGGGAGCTGTTTTTT.

The chain combines TRBV7-9 with TRBJ1-6; 7 positions agree with TRBD1. There are 12 residues in the CDR3. CDR1 and CDR2 (germline): SEHNR, FQNEAQ (reference sequence). After removal of 6 bases from V and 7 bases from J, the junction contained 0 bases not matched to a gene. CDR3 sequence (DNA): TGTGCCAGCAGAGGGGGCAATTCACCCCTCCACTTT. Amino acid sequence: CASRGGNSPLHF. Full variable domain (missing parts from reference TRBV7-9 and TRBJ1-6): DTGVSQNPRHKITKRGQNVTFRCDPISEHNRLYWYRQTLGQGPEFLTYFQNEAQLEKSRLLSDRFSAERPKGSFSTLEIQRTEQGDSAMYLCASRGGNSPLHFGNGTRLTVT.

As to this clone: Other nucleotide sequences from this sample produce the same CDR3. The chain employs TRBV7-2 and TRBJ1-2; 7 bases map to TRBD1. Germline loops: CDR1 SGHTA, CDR2 FQGNSA. There are 13 residues in the CDR3. The junction had 1 base not matched to a gene; V was cut back by 5 bases and J by 1 base. DNA of the CDR3: TGTGCCAGCAGCCGGGACAGTAACTATGGCTACACCTTC. Its translation: CASSRDSNYGYTF.

The V and J genes are TRBV28 and TRBJ1-3; perhaps TRBD1 as D (6 bases). Trimming took 3 bases from V and 1 from J, leaving 13 bases between them. This CDR3 region has 16 residues. Germline values: CDR1 MDHEN, CDR2 SYDVKM. This CDR3 reads CASSFRTAVSGNTIYF. Here the CDR3 DNA reads TGTGCCAGCAGTTTCCGGACAGCCGTTTCTGGAAACACCATATATTTT.

V is TRBV9 and J is TRBJ2-1; TRBD2 matches at 12 bases. Germline V lookup: CDR1 SGDLS, CDR2 YYNGEE. Unmatched junction bases numbered 2, after V lost 0 bases and J lost 1 base. The CDR3 is made up of 17 amino acids. CDR3 sequence reads: CASSVGLAGESYNEQFF. CDR3 nucleotides: TGTGCCAGCAGCGTAGGACTAGCGGGGGAGTCCTACAATGAGCAGTTCTTC.

The chain joins TRBV6-1 to TRBJ2-3; 7 bases match TRBD1. Germline CDR1 reads MNHNS; CDR2 reads SASEGT. V lost 2 bases to trimming and J lost 2 bases; unmatched junction nucleotides: 4. This CDR3 contains 15 residues. CDR3 sequence reads: CASSEWDRLTDTQYF. For the CDR3, the DNA is TGTGCCAGCAGTGAATGGGACAGACTCACAGATACGCAGTATTTT.

This chain connects TRBV29-1 to TRBJ1-1, with a weak D call TRBD1 (5 bases). This CDR3 comprises 14 residues. Germline-derived CDR1 and CDR2 are SQVTM and ANQGSEA. Trimming took 6 bases from V and 1 from J, leaving 15 bases between them. The CDR3 DNA sequence: TGCAGCGTGGGCGACAGACCGGGGAACACTGAAGCTTTCTTT. Protein product: CSVGDRPGNTEAFF.

The chain is built from TRBV7-2 and TRBJ2-2; 8 bases line up with TRBD2. The CDR3 extends over 16 amino acids. In germline, CDR1 is SGHTA, CDR2 FQGNSA. The J segment lost 4 bases and the V segment lost 5 bases, leaving 9 bases of the junction unmatched. The CDR3 DNA reads as TGTGCCAGCAGCCCCTCCGGGGGGGGCCTCACCGGGGAGCTGTTTTTT. It yields the protein CASSPSGGGLTGELFF.

The CDR3 spells CASSLNAAGSDTQYF. CDR3 in DNA: TGTGCCAGCAGCTTAAACGCGGCAGGGTCAGATACGCAGTATTTT. The chain recombines TRBV7-9 with TRBJ2-3, with D perhaps TRBD1 (5 bases). Germline values: CDR1 SEHNR, CDR2 FQNEAQ (reference sequence). CDR3 size: 15 residues. V lost 2 bases and J lost 4, with 13 bases in between.

This chain links TRBV20-1 with TRBJ2-2; D call uncertain. The CDR3 has 11 residues. Trimming removed 4 bases at V and 7 bases at J, with 7 bases between. The germline V gene encodes CDR1 DFQATT and CDR2 SNEGSKA (reference sequence). CDR3 DNA sequence: TGCAGTGCTAACCGCGGCGGGGAGCTGTTTTTT. It codes for CSANRGGELFF.

This chain joins TRBV21-1 and TRBJ2-7; TRBD1, the table's D call, lacks a check against the DNA. TRBV21-1 is marked as a pseudogene. The CDR3 totals 18 residues. CDR3 region: CASSKSSLTGGNEYEQYF. CDR3 DNA sequence: TGTGCCAGCAGCAAAAGCAGTTTGACAGGGGGGAACGAGTACGAGCAGTACTTC.

This clone was counted a single time. The junction differs from germline at one of its ends, possibly a read error. CDR3 nucleotides: TGTGCCAGCAGCTTAGTAACTCTTGAAACTTTCTTT. It yields the protein CASSLVTLETFF. V and J are TRBV7-9 and TRBJ1-1; no reliable D call. Germline V gives CDR1 SEHNR, CDR2 FQNEAQ (reference sequence). The CDR3 covers 12 residues.

The rearrangement joins TRBV30 to TRBJ2-1; 13 bases agree with TRBD2. Germline V lookup: CDR1 GTSNPN, CDR2 SVGIG (reference sequence). J gave up 7 bases and V 1 base, and 7 bases lay outside the gene matches. This CDR3 spans 16 amino acids. CDR3 region: CAWSGPTSGRFNEQFF. Written as DNA, the CDR3 is TGTGCCTGGAGTGGCCCGACTAGCGGGAGGTTTAATGAGCAGTTCTTC.

The chain couples TRBV11-3 to TRBJ2-5; 7 nucleotides align to TRBD2. CDR3 length: 15 residues. Per the germline V gene, CDR1 is SGHNT and CDR2 is YENEEA. Trimming removed 0 bases from V and 2 bases from J; junction bases left unmatched: 3. The CDR3 DNA is TGTGCCAGCAGCTTAGACGGAGCGGGGCAAGAGACCCAGTACTTC. Translation: CASSLDGAGQETQYF.

The gene calls are TRBV5-1 and TRBJ1-1; maybe TRBD1 (6 bases). V lost 0 bases, J lost 0 bases, and 12 bases lay in between. This CDR3 contains 16 residues. Germline V gene lookup returns CDR1 SGHRS and CDR2 YFSETQ. CDR3 region: CASSLGTGSMNTEAFF. DNA for the CDR3: TGCGCCAGCAGCTTGGGAACAGGGTCCATGAACACTGAAGCTTTCTTT. The whole variable domain, remainder taken from reference TRBV5-1 and TRBJ1-1, is KAGVTQTPRYLIKTRGQQVTLSCSPISGHRSVSWYQQTPGQGLQFLFEYFSETQRNKGNFPGRFSGRQFSNSRSEMNVSTLELGDSALYLCASSLGTGSMNTEAFFGQGTRLTVV.

In its sample, this clone was seen a few times. This chain uses TRBV7-9 with TRBJ1-5; no clear D gene. Trimming removed 5 bases from V and 1 base from J, with 6 bases in between. The germline V gene has CDR1 SEHNR and CDR2 FQNEAQ (reference sequence). CDR3 length equals 13 residues. This CDR3 is CASSRESNQPQHF. DNA for the CDR3: TGTGCCAGCAGCCGAGAAAGCAATCAGCCCCAGCATTTT. The full variable domain, rest sourced from reference TRBV7-9 and TRBJ1-5, is DTGVSQNPRHKITKRGQNVTFRCDPISEHNRLYWYRQTLGQGPEFLTYFQNEAQLEKSRLLSDRFSAERPKGSFSTLEIQRTEQGDSAMYLCASSRESNQPQHFGDGTRLSIL.

V and J are TRBV4-2 and TRBJ1-1; the match to TRBD1 covers 7 bases. Germline CDR1 reads LGHNA; CDR2 reads YNFKEQ. V was clipped by 1 base and J by 4 bases; unmatched bases: 3. The CDR3 consists of 14 residues. CDR3: CASSQVQGSTEAFF. CDR3 sequence (DNA): TGTGCCAGCAGCCAAGTACAGGGGAGCACTGAAGCTTTCTTT.

This clone was seen only a few times. The sample contains more than one DNA sequence encoding this CDR3. This chain connects TRBV5-1 to TRBJ1-2; TRBD1 aligns across 7 bases. After removal of 0 bases from V and 8 bases from J, the junction contained 4 bases not matched to a gene. The CDR3 covers 13 residues. Germline-derived CDR1 and CDR2 are SGHRS and YFSETQ. The CDR3 coding sequence is TGCGCCAGCAGCTTGGAGGGGGCTAGGGGCTACACCTTC. Translation gives CASSLEGARGYTF.

The chain couples TRBV11-2 to TRBJ1-2; no reliable D call. The CDR3 runs 12 residues. V was pared by 1 base and J by 3 bases, with 3 bases between. The germline V gene has CDR1 SGHAT and CDR2 FQNNGV. In DNA form, the CDR3 reads TGTGCCAGCAGCTTAGGCGACTATGGCTACACCTTC. Translating it yields CASSLGDYGYTF.

The chain combines TRBV5-1 with TRBJ2-5, with a possible D match to TRBD1 (5 bases). The length of the CDR3 is 13 residues. Germline V gene lookup returns CDR1 SGHRS and CDR2 YFSETQ. The V end was cut by 0 bases, the J end by 5 bases, with 8 bases between. CDR3 protein: CASSLDQGETQYF. The CDR3 bases are TGCGCCAGCAGCTTGGACCAGGGTGAGACCCAGTACTTC.

The chain joins TRBV7-6 to TRBJ2-3; D is unresolved. The V gene's germline CDR1 is SGHVS and CDR2 FNYEAQ. Trimming pared 1 base from V and 8 bases from J, leaving 13 bases between. This CDR3 comprises 14 residues. CDR3 amino acids: CASSLGLELATQYF. CDR3 nucleotide sequence: TGTGCCAGCAGCTTAGGGCTAGAGTTAGCTACGCAGTATTTT.

The chain has TRBV25-1 and TRBJ1-2; TRBD1 is a possible D gene (6 bases). The CDR3 length is 13 residues. V gave up 5 bases and J gave up 3 bases, with 10 bases separating them. Germline V lookup: CDR1 MGHDK, CDR2 SYGVNS. CDR3 sequence (DNA): TGTGCCAGCAGTAGAACAGGGTACTATGGCTACACCTTC. Translation gives CASSRTGYYGYTF.

This CDR3 reads CASSLVSAGGYEQYF. CDR3 sequence (DNA): TGTGCCAGCAGTTTGGTGTCAGCGGGGGGATACGAGCAGTACTTC. The V gene is TRBV27, the J gene TRBJ2-7; 9 bases are a match to TRBD2. The V gene's germline CDR1 is MNHEY and CDR2 SMNVEV (reference sequence). The CDR3 has 15 amino acids. J lost 4 bases, V lost 3 bases, and 7 bases had no gene match.

The chain uses TRBV20-1 and TRBJ1-2, with 8 positions matching TRBD1. Germline CDR1 reads DFQATT; CDR2 reads SNEGSKA (reference sequence). This CDR3 has 11 residues. Trimming took 5 bases from V and 9 from J; bases not matched to a gene: 5. CDR3 coding DNA: TGCAGTGCTGGACAGGGCCACAGCTACACCTTC. This gives the protein CSAGQGHSYTF.

The genes are TRBV10-3 and TRBJ2-2, with D unclear. The CDR3 spans 13 residues. CDR1 ENHRY and CDR2 SYGVKD come from the germline V gene. V shed 10 bases and J shed 2 bases, with 11 bases lying between them. The CDR3 DNA is TGTGCCACCGAAACGCGTAACACCGGGGAGCTGTTTTTT. It is translated as CATETRNTGELFF.

The gene calls are TRBV5-6 and TRBJ1-1; tentative D call: TRBD1 (5 bases). The CDR3 runs to 13 residues. CDR1 and CDR2 (germline): SGHDT, YYEEEE. Trimming took off 2 bases at V and 11 bases at J, with 16 bases between the two ends. CDR3 DNA: TGTGCCAGCAGCTTATACGGCGGGGCGTCGGCTTTCTTT. Translating gives CASSLYGGASAFF.